This entry is about one TCR beta chain. This clone was counted once. The target of this receptor is not known. Base-call qualities are not available, and no considerably larger clone is one nucleotide away. V is cut back by 6 bases and J by 5 bases, with 7 bases in the junction unmatched. CDR1 and CDR2, per the germline V gene, are MNHEY and SVGEGT. Measured from the cysteine to the phenylalanine, the CDR3 is 14 residues long. Just the 42-base CDR3 DNA is kept, in frame starting at base 1. Each collaborating institution followed its own protocols to collect whole blood in K2EDTA tubes. For TCRbeta analysis, collaborators shipped samples as frozen whole blood, isolated PBMCs, or DNA extracted from either of those sample types. TCRbeta CDR3 regions were amplified from genomic DNA by means of the immunoSEQ Assay, a bias-controlled multiplex PCR. Per the authors' processing: Nucleated cell counts per sample were estimated from amplification of reference gene primers within the assay. Sequence reads were collapsed and filtered to measure the absolute abundance of every unique TCRbeta CDR3 rearrangement. For each sample, productive Simpson clonality was calculated by taking the square root of Simpson's diversity index across productive rearrangements. Imported from immuneACCESS, the table was reduced by TCRdb to in-frame sequences with V and J called. These copies leave out some clones; in studies compared against another copy, an unresolved V gene accounts for under half, and the cause of the remainder is not known. The D gene and trimming were derived from the DNA, and the V and J assignments and clone size from that table. The sample includes roughly 150,000 clones, with 80% to 85% observed a single time. The leading ten clones occupy roughly 11% of the sample.

This sample was included in a study of blood T cell repertoires in COVID-19 (dated by TCRdb to between 2020 and 2021). General notes on the study: Samples covering the acute and convalescent phases of COVID-19 were provided by collaborators in the United States, Italy and Spain. A freely available public database, intended as a resource for researchers studying the immune response to SARS-CoV-2, is where the repertoires were released. The samples were drawn from two sources: the first 160 participants of the ongoing ImmuneRACE study, and 950 to 1,500 subjects contributed by 6 global collaborators. Where available, HLA class I and class II types were taken from metadata supplied by the sample provider and were not determined by assay-based typing. The material from the prospective study consisted of cDNA or gDNA derived from T cells, B-cell-depleted T cells, or PBMCs. The dataset comprised deeply sampled blood TCRbeta repertoires from subjects exposed to, actively infected with, or recovered from COVID-19. Nearly every sample came with metadata listing a de-identified subject ID, COVID-19 status, age in years and sex.

Beyond this particular receptor, the publication reports: Clinical and demographic metadata were provided uncurated, with the amount varying by source and participant.

The sequence joins TRBV6-2 or TRBV6-3 to TRBJ2-3; TRBD1 fits 8 bases in the junction. The TCR was taken from a man between 70 and 80 years old with active or convalescent COVID-19. The sequenced sample was peripheral blood. This receptor has the CDR3 CASSRGRGKDTQYF. The DNA is as follows: TGTGCCAGCAGCAGGGGGCGCGGGAAAGATACGCAGTATTTT.